This T cell receptor beta chain is from a study of cytomegalovirus exposure and HLA in healthy donors. Notes on the study in general: It was reported that TCR beta sequences correctly inferred the HLA-A and HLA-B alleles for most subjects. Owing to their indistinguishability, certain V segments, notably TRBV6-2 and TRBV6-3, were excluded.

Trimming took 5 bases from V and 4 from J, leaving 20 bases between them. There are 16 residues in the CDR3. Germline CDR1 is SGHTA and CDR2 is FQGNSA. Vbeta (60) and Jbeta (13) primers were used in the PCR. In the study's own analysis: Later analysis identified approximately 88 million unique TCR beta chains, about 10 million shared. Measured with immunoSEQ multiplex PCR; TCRdb has only the in-frame clones, and not every one. V, J and clone size reflect that table, while D and trimming were determined from the DNA. The sample includes roughly 120,000 clones, approximately 85% of them seen just once. Details on this clone: The antigen remains unidentified.

This clonotype was obtained from a male donor in good health and CMV-seropositive. Sequences were obtained from PBMCs. The chain is built from TRBV7-2 and TRBJ1-1; a weak D match, TRBD1 (6 bases). CDR3 DNA: TGTGCCAGCAGCCTCACTTTCAGGACAGTATTCACTGAAGCTTTCTTT. This sequence encodes CASSLTFRTVFTEAFF.